The rows below give T cell receptor beta chains drawn from one sample of a study of T cell changes during pregnancy in multiple sclerosis. Sequenced by immunoSEQ multiplex PCR; TCRdb stores in-frame clones only, minus some. The sample contains about 77,000 clones, under 95% of which appear only once. The starting material was peripheral blood, obtained after pregnancy. These receptors came from a female donor in good health, enrolled as a control in a pregnancy study. CDR3s include the opening cysteine and the closing phenylalanine or tryptophan. D genes are given only for firm matches. Expanded clones are given a class, and other clones once, few, many or no size at all.

v_call	clone_size	d_call	j_call	cdr3_nt	cdr3_aa
TRBV5-1	-	-	TRBJ2-2	TGCGCCAGCAGCTTGGCCTCGTTAACCGGGGAGCTGTTTTTT	CASSLASLTGELFF
TRBV6-1	-	-	TRBJ1-6	TGTGCCAGCAGTGAATGGGGCCGCTATAATTCACCCCTCCACTTT	CASSEWGRYNSPLHF
TRBV27	few	TRBD1	TRBJ1-2	TGTGCCAGCAGTTTGACAGGGTTGGGCTACACCTTC	CASSLTGLGYTF
TRBV7-2	-	TRBD2	TRBJ2-3	TGTGCCAGCAGCCCACATACCAGCGGGGGGGCCCGGAGGACGCAGTATTTT	CASSPHTSGGARRTQYF
TRBV6-4	-	-	TRBJ1-2	TGTGCCAGCAGTGACTCGACCAGGGCTCCCTGGGCCTACACCTTC	CASSDSTRAPWAYTF
TRBV30	-	TRBD2	TRBJ2-2	TGTGCCTGGTCCCTTCAGCGGGGGGCACTTTTGGGGGAGCTGTTTTTT	CAWSLQRGALLGELFF
TRBV5-4	-	-	TRBJ2-7	TGTGCCAGCAGCACGCCAGGGTATGCCTACGAGCAGTACTTC	CASSTPGYAYEQYF
TRBV2	-	-	TRBJ2-7	TGTGCCAGCGTGACGGGGGAGTTTTACCACGAGCAGTACTTC	CASVTGEFYHEQYF
TRBV7-9	-	TRBD1	TRBJ2-3	TGTGCCAGCAGCCGCCGGACAGGGGAAAGGGCAGATACGCAGTATTTT	CASSRRTGERADTQYF
TRBV19	once	TRBD1	TRBJ2-2	TGTGCCAGTAAGGTGGGGACAGGGGAGACCGGGGAGCTGTTTTTT	CASKVGTGETGELFF
TRBV5-1	-	-	TRBJ2-3	TGCGCCAGCAGCTTGGGGGCCACAGATACGCAGTATTTT	CASSLGATDTQYF
TRBV18	-	TRBD1	TRBJ2-5	TGTGCCAGCTCACCGCGACCGGACAGGGCCTTGGAGGAGACCCAGTACTTC	CASSPRPDRALEETQYF
TRBV7-9	-	-	TRBJ1-1	TGTGCCAGCAGCTTCAATCGGGGTTCCTCGATGAACACTGAAGCTTTCTTT	CASSFNRGSSMNTEAFF
TRBV30	-	TRBD2	TRBJ2-1	TGTGCCTGGGATCTAGCGGGGGGCCTGAATGAGCAGTTCTTC	CAWDLAGGLNEQFF
TRBV18	-	TRBD2	TRBJ2-7	TGTGCCAGCTCACCACCTGGGACTAGTCTTACCTACGAGCAGTACTTC	CASSPPGTSLTYEQYF
TRBV6-1	-	-	TRBJ2-7	TGTGCCAGCAGTGAAGTCGAGCTGCGTTCCGAGCAGTACTTC	CASSEVELRSEQYF
TRBV20-1	-	-	TRBJ1-2	TGCAGTGCTATTAGCGGGGGCGGCTACACCTTC	CSAISGGGYTF
TRBV7-2	once	TRBD2	TRBJ2-1	TGTGCCAGCAGCTTAGCTGTAGCGGGGGGACAAGATGAGCAGTTCTTC	CASSLAVAGGQDEQFF
TRBV6-1	few	TRBD1	TRBJ1-2	TGTGCCAGCAGTGAAGGGCCGGAGGCAGGGGGGTTTTGCACCTTC	CASSEGPEAGGFCTF
TRBV11-2	-	-	TRBJ1-3	TGTGCCAGCAGGGGACTTACTGGAAACACCATATATTTT	CASRGLTGNTIYF
TRBV4-3	-	TRBD2	TRBJ2-7	TGCGCCAGCAGCCAAGAAGTTCTAGCGGGAGGGATAAACTACGAGCAGTACTTC	CASSQEVLAGGINYEQYF
TRBV6-6	-	-	TRBJ1-5	TGTGCCAGCAGGGTATACAGGGATCAGCCCCAGCATTTT	CASRVYRDQPQHF
TRBV11-1	-	TRBD2	TRBJ2-6	TGTGCCAGCAGGGGACTAGCGGGTCACGGTGGGGCCAACGTCCTGACTTTC	CASRGLAGHGGANVLTF
TRBV10-3	-	TRBD1	TRBJ1-1	TGTGCCACTAACTCTGAGACAGGGGGTGCGAACACTGAAGCTTTCTTT	CATNSETGGANTEAFF
TRBV9	once	-	TRBJ2-6	TGTGCCAGCAGCGTAGTTTCAGGGGCTGGGGCCAACGTCCTGACTTTC	CASSVVSGAGANVLTF
TRBV27	-	TRBD2	TRBJ2-3	TGTGCCAGCAGTCGGACTAGCGGGAGCACAGATACGCAGTATTTT	CASSRTSGSTDTQYF
TRBV7-9	-	-	TRBJ1-4	TGTGCCAGCAGCTTTGGACGACTATCCATAGTTGAAAAACTGTTTTTT	CASSFGRLSIVEKLFF
TRBV4-3	-	TRBD1	TRBJ2-2	TGCGCCAGCAGATGGGACAGGAACACCGGGGAGCTGTTTTTT	CASRWDRNTGELFF
TRBV18	-	-	TRBJ1-1	TGTGCCAGCTCACCAGGGGGCCTGAACACTGAAGCTTTCTTT	CASSPGGLNTEAFF
TRBV28	-	TRBD1	TRBJ2-4	TGTGCCAGCAGCCTTACTGGACAGGGGAAGAACATTCAGTACTTC	CASSLTGQGKNIQYF
TRBV7-2	-	-	TRBJ2-7	TGTGCCAGCAGCCAGGACTACCTTACATCCTACGAGCAGTACTTC	CASSQDYLTSYEQYF
TRBV5-6	-	TRBD1	TRBJ2-3	TGTGCCAGCAGCTTGTCGTGGAGGACAGGGGCCCCTGATACGCAGTATTTT	CASSLSWRTGAPDTQYF
TRBV30	-	TRBD2	TRBJ2-3	TGTGCCTGGGATACCGGGACTAGCGGGGTGACGCGGTATTTT	CAWDTGTSGVTRYF
TRBV7-3	few	-	TRBJ2-2	TGTGCCAGCAGTCAAGGGGTGGGGAACACCGGGGAGCTGTTTTTT	CASSQGVGNTGELFF
TRBV19	-	-	TRBJ2-3	TGTGCCAGTAGTTACAGGTGGGCAGATACGCAGTATTTT	CASSYRWADTQYF
TRBV5-4	once	-	TRBJ1-2	TGTGCCAGCAGCACACAGGGTTCTGGCTACACCTTC	CASSTQGSGYTF
TRBV19	-	TRBD2	TRBJ2-3	TGTGCCAGTAGTATAGGGGGGGGAACTAGCGATACGCAGTATTTT	CASSIGGGTSDTQYF
TRBV2	-	-	TRBJ2-1	TGTGCCAGCAGTGAAGTCAACAGGGCATCCTACAATGAGCAGTTCTTC	CASSEVNRASYNEQFF
TRBV14	-	TRBD2	TRBJ2-7	TGTGCCAGCAGCTCCCCGGGGGAGGGCCACGAGCAGTACTTC	CASSSPGEGHEQYF
TRBV20-1	-	-	TRBJ2-1	TGCAGTGCTCCCGACAATGAGCAGTTCTTC	CSAPDNEQFF
TRBV18	-	-	TRBJ1-4	TGTGCCAGCTCCCAAGGACACACTCCTAATGAAAAACTGTTTTTT	CASSQGHTPNEKLFF
TRBV5-1	-	TRBD1	TRBJ1-1	TGCGCCAGCAGCTCCTCGAGGGGGCTGAACACTGAAGCTTTCTTT	CASSSSRGLNTEAFF
TRBV5-1	-	TRBD2	TRBJ2-2	TGCGCCAGCGGAGCGGGAGGGGCCGCCGGGGAGCTGTTTTTT	CASGAGGAAGELFF
TRBV6-6	-	TRBD1	TRBJ1-1	TGTGCCAGCATCCGGGACAGGATCGCTGAAGCTTTCTTT	CASIRDRIAEAFF
TRBV15	-	TRBD2	TRBJ2-7	TGTGCCACCAGCAGGGATCCGGGACTAGCGGGATCCGAGCAGTACTTC	CATSRDPGLAGSEQYF
TRBV28	-	-	TRBJ1-2	TGTGCCAGCAGTTTGGGGGGGCGCGGCGATGGCTACACCTTC	CASSLGGRGDGYTF
TRBV29-1	-	-	TRBJ1-1	TGCAGCGTTGATGGGGGGATTGAAGCTTTCTTT	CSVDGGIEAFF
TRBV15	once	TRBD1	TRBJ2-7	TGTGCCACCAGCGGAGGACAGGGGGTTCTCCGCTCCTACGAGCAGTACTTC	CATSGGQGVLRSYEQYF